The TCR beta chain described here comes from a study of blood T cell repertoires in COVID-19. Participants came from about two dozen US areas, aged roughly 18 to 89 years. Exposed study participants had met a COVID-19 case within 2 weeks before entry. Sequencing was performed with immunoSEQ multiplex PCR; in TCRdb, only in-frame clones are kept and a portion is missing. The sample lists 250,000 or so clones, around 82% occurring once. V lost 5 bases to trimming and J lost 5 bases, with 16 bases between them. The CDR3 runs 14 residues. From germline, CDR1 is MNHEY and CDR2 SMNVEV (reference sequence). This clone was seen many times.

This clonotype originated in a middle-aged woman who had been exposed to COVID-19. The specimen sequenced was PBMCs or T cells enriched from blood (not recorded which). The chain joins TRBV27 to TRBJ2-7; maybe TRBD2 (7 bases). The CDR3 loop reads CASSPRRGLNEQYF. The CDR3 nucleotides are TGTGCCAGCAGTCCCCGGCGGGGGCTCAACGAGCAGTACTTC.